This is a list of T cell receptor beta chains from one sample in a study of beta chain features in type 1 diabetes. The data were produced by immunoSEQ multiplex PCR, yet TCRdb's version contains in-frame clones alone and is incomplete. The table includes around 690,000 clones, under 15% detected once. Sequencing was performed on naive CD4+ T cells from blood. These receptors were obtained from a man aged 25-45 years with type 1 diabetes. Each CDR3 is given without its conserved first and last residue.

CDR3aa: ASSLATGGTDTQY
j_gene: TRBJ2-3
v_gene: TRBV5-1

CDR3aa: ASSIAVVSGSYEQY
j_gene: TRBJ2-7
v_gene: TRBV19

CDR3aa: ASSRGENTEAF
j_gene: TRBJ1-1
v_gene: TRBV18

CDR3aa: ASSPTDYGYT
j_gene: TRBJ1-2
v_gene: TRBV13

CDR3aa: ASSLVGEQY
j_gene: TRBJ2-7
v_gene: TRBV5-1

CDR3aa: ASRPGQGFPSGANVLT
j_gene: TRBJ2-6
v_gene: TRBV2

CDR3aa: ASSQYGAHTGELF
j_gene: TRBJ2-2
v_gene: TRBV7-6

CDR3aa: ASSPSRDEQF
j_gene: TRBJ2-1
v_gene: TRBV18

CDR3aa: AWSGLYSGNTIY
j_gene: TRBJ1-3
v_gene: TRBV30

CDR3aa: ASRTSGYIQY
j_gene: TRBJ2-4
v_gene: TRBV2

CDR3aa: ASSPRTQYSYEQY
j_gene: TRBJ2-7
v_gene: TRBV14

CDR3aa: ASSVSTAGAGNTIY
j_gene: TRBJ1-3
v_gene: TRBV9

CDR3aa: ASSQASVGVYEQF
j_gene: TRBJ2-1
v_gene: TRBV4-3

CDR3aa: ASSVTGTSGGGGTQY
j_gene: TRBJ2-3
v_gene: TRBV5-1

CDR3aa: ASSLLAGEPKTQY
j_gene: TRBJ2-5
v_gene: TRBV5-1

CDR3aa: ASTLTRLAGETQY
j_gene: TRBJ2-5
v_gene: TRBV5-1

CDR3aa: AWIAHDSYNSPLH
j_gene: TRBJ1-6
v_gene: TRBV30

CDR3aa: ASSAPGVGRELF
j_gene: TRBJ2-2
v_gene: TRBV9

CDR3aa: ASSNRADNEQF
j_gene: TRBJ2-1
v_gene: TRBV7-2

CDR3aa: ASSFDRATEAF
j_gene: TRBJ1-1
v_gene: TRBV7-9